The source of this T cell receptor beta chain is a study of cytomegalovirus exposure and HLA in healthy donors. At the time of sampling, donors were nominally healthy, though unrecorded immune exposures were likely. PCR involved 60 Vbeta and 13 Jbeta primers. Profiled with immunoSEQ multiplex PCR; TCRdb holds only in-frame clones, not every one. Among about 190,000 clones listed, 65% to 90% were seen once. The V and J ends lost 3 bases and 1 base, in that order; junction bases with no gene match: 3. CDR3 length: 15 amino acids. The germline CDR1 and CDR2 sequences are SEHNR and FQNEAQ (reference sequence).

This TCR was recovered from a man aged 35 to 55 in good health and CMV-seropositive. The genes are TRBV7-9 and TRBJ2-3, with TRBD1 identical over 8 bases. The source material was PBMCs. CDR3 residues: CASSFRGQGTDTQYF. CDR3 nucleotides: TGTGCCAGCAGCTTTAGGGGACAGGGCACAGATACGCAGTATTTT.